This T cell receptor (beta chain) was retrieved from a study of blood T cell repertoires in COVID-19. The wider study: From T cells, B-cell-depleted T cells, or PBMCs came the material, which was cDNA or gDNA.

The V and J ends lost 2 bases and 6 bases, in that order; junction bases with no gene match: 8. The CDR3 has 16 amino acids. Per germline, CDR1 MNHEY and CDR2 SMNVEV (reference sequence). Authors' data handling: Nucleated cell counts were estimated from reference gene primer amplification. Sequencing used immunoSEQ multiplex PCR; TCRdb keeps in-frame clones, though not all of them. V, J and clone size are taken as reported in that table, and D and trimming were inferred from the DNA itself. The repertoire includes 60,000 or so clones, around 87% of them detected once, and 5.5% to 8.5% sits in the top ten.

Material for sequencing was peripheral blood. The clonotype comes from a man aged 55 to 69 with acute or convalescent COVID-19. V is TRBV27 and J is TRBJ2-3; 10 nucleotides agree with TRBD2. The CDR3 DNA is TGTGCCAGCAGTTTAACGAGCGGGGGGGGCGGGGATACGCAGTATTTT. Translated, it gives CASSLTSGGGGDTQYF.